The 21 T cell receptor beta chains presented below share a single source sample, sequenced in a study of blood T cells in healthy people across ages. Primed by a sample-barcoded 5' primer and a J-beta primer mix, a second PCR proceeded for about 6 to 11 cycles. TCRdb processed the 5' RACE reads anew with MiXCR; each CDR3 protein has one entry. The sample lists 1.5 million to 2 million distinct CDR3 sequences, 39% occurring once. The sample taken for sequencing was blood. Source of these receptors: a human donor in good health.

The chain couples TRBV9 to TRBJ2-7; TRBD1 matches at 11 bases. V lost 4 bases and J lost 6; bases outside the gene matches: 9. This CDR3 contains 15 residues. Germline assignment: CDR1 SGDLS and CDR2 YYNGEE. DNA of the CDR3: TGTGCCAGCAGCCCCCGAGGGGACAGGGGGGGCGAGCAGTACTTC. Translating it yields CASSPRGDRGGEQYF.

This chain links TRBV12-3 or TRBV12-4 with TRBJ2-5, with 9 bases fitting TRBD1. The assigned J gene may be wrong: the sequence end matches TRBJ2-7 better. This CDR3 has 14 amino acids. Here the CDR3 DNA reads TGTGCCAGCAGTACCTGGGACAGGGTCAACGAGCAGTACTTC. Its translation is CASSTWDRVNEQYF.

The table lists this clonotype with a few counts. V is TRBV20-1 and J is TRBJ2-3; D is unclear. The germline V gene encodes CDR1 DFQATT and CDR2 SNEGSKA (reference sequence). The CDR3 totals 14 residues. The V end was cut by 5 bases, the J end by 3 bases, with 15 bases between. CDR3 sequence reads: CSAGRRTRTDTQYF. The CDR3 DNA reads TGCAGTGCTGGAAGACGCACGAGGACAGATACGCAGTATTTT.

The chain links TRBV10-3 to TRBJ2-7; TRBD1 or TRBD2 may be the D gene (7 bases each). With 6 bases removed from V and 4 bases from J, the gap between germline ends came to 19 bases. CDR1 ENHRY and CDR2 SYGVKD come from the germline V gene. The CDR3 extends over 15 amino acids. This CDR3 reads CAIRGMGRGGYEQYF. CDR3 DNA sequence: TGTGCCATCAGGGGGATGGGCAGGGGGGGATACGAGCAGTACTTC.

This clonotype was counted at least ten times. The chain is built from TRBV20-1 and TRBJ2-3; no reliable D call. The V and J ends lost 2 bases and 0 bases respectively, with 9 bases between them. The CDR3 sequence is 14 residues long. Germline V CDR1 and CDR2: DFQATT, SNEGSKA (reference sequence). This CDR3 is CSARSGGSTDTQYF. CDR3 sequence (DNA): TGCAGTGCTAGATCCGGTGGGAGCACAGATACGCAGTATTTT.

Comment on this clonotype: This clone may be a read error of a much larger clone one base away. The rearrangement joins TRBV12-3 or TRBV12-4 to TRBJ2-4; possibly TRBD2 for D (6 bases). The CDR3 has 14 residues. Trimming took 5 bases from V and 9 from J, leaving 17 bases between them. In DNA form, the CDR3 reads TGTGCCAGCAGTGGGACTGGGCTCCGGAGCATTCAGTACTTC. This translates into CASSGTGLRSIQYF.

The CDR3: CATSIDRGPYEQYF. DNA for the CDR3: TGTGCCACCAGCATAGACAGGGGACCATACGAGCAGTACTTC. V gene TRBV15 combines with J gene TRBJ2-7; 8 bases map to TRBD1. The ends lost 4 bases at V and 4 bases at J; junction bases unmatched: 6. The CDR3 covers 14 residues. CDR1 LNHNV and CDR2 YYDKDF come from the germline V gene (reference sequence).

V gene TRBV14 combines with J gene TRBJ2-7, with D possibly TRBD2 on 6 matching bases. Trimming shortened V by 2 bases and J by 0 bases, and 11 bases separated the two germline ends. This CDR3 comprises 15 residues. Per germline, CDR1 SGHDN and CDR2 FVKESK. This CDR3 reads CASSQHSGLSYEQYF. The CDR3 region has the DNA TGTGCCAGCAGCCAACATAGCGGTCTCTCCTACGAGCAGTACTTC.

The CDR3 DNA is TGTGCCAGCAGTTCTTTATTGACTCGACAGGGAACTGAAGCTTTCTTT. Translating gives CASSSLLTRQGTEAFF. J is TRBJ1-1 and V is TRBV12-3 or TRBV12-4; 7 bases match TRBD1. Germline trimming cut 4 bases from V and 5 bases from J; bases unmatched to any gene: 13. This CDR3 comprises 16 residues.

The J gene is TRBJ1-1, the V gene TRBV12-3 or TRBV12-4; perhaps TRBD1 as D (5 bases). Trimming took off 4 bases at V and 4 bases at J, with 13 bases between the two ends. The CDR3 loop spans 14 amino acids. In DNA, the CDR3 is TGTGCCAGCAGTTATCGGGGGGAAGGCACTGAAGCTTTCTTT. Translating gives CASSYRGEGTEAFF.

The table lists this clonotype with a few counts. The rearrangement uses TRBV5-6 and TRBJ1-5; no reliable D call. Deletions cut 4 bases from V and 0 bases from J, with 8 bases between. This CDR3 has 14 amino acids. Germline-derived CDR1 and CDR2 are SGHDT and YYEEEE. As DNA, the CDR3 is TGTGCCAGCAGCCTACGGTATAGCAATCAGCCCCAGCATTTT. Amino acids: CASSLRYSNQPQHF.

This clonotype was recorded a few times. This chain connects TRBV11-3 to TRBJ2-3, with a weak D call TRBD2 (7 bases). This CDR3 comprises 16 residues. Trimming shortened V by 5 bases and J by 6 bases, and 21 bases separated the two germline ends. Germline V gene sequence: CDR1 SGHNT, CDR2 YENEEA. The CDR3 loop is CASSPLVGGVSDTQYF. In nucleotides, the CDR3 is TGTGCCAGCAGCCCCCTTGTAGGGGGGGTAAGCGATACGCAGTATTTT.

CDR3 region: CASSATGVEGEQYF. The CDR3 DNA reads as TGTGCCAGCAGTGCCACAGGGGTGGAAGGCGAGCAGTACTTC. This chain joins TRBV2 and TRBJ2-4, with 7 bases that match TRBD1. The end of the DNA is better explained by TRBJ2-7, so the J call may be wrong. The CDR3 has 14 residues. Germline CDR1 is SNHLY and CDR2 is FYNNEI.

The chain uses TRBV28 and TRBJ2-2; D gene ambiguous. Trimming removed 10 bases at V and 6 bases at J, with 18 bases between. CDR3 length equals 14 residues. Germline CDR1 is MDHEN and CDR2 is SYDVKM. CDR3 coding DNA: TGTGCCACCCCTATTTCGCCGGGTGCCGGGGAGCTGTTTTTT. Its protein product is CATPISPGAGELFF.

This clonotype has just a few counts. J is TRBJ2-7 and V is TRBV20-1; the D gene is possibly TRBD1 (6 bases). With 5 bases removed from V and 7 bases from J, the gap between germline ends came to 18 bases. Germline V lookup: CDR1 DFQATT, CDR2 SNEGSKA (reference sequence). CDR3 length: 13 residues. As DNA, the CDR3 is TGCAGTGCTGCCCGACAGGACAGATTGGAGCAGTACTTC. Translated, it gives CSAARQDRLEQYF.

This clonotype was observed a few times. The chain is built from TRBV10-3 and TRBJ2-3; D is ambiguous. CDR3 length: 12 amino acids. Germline V CDR1 and CDR2: ENHRY, SYGVKD. Trimming pared 5 bases from V and 5 bases from J, leaving 8 bases between. In nucleotides, the CDR3 is TGTGCCATCAGTACCGTAGAAGATACGCAGTATTTT. It yields the protein CAISTVEDTQYF.

In DNA, the CDR3 is TGTGCCAGCAGCCTCTGGACAGGGGAAGGGGTTTATGGCTACACCTTC. Amino acid sequence: CASSLWTGEGVYGYTF. V and J are TRBV5-5 and TRBJ1-2; 9 bases are shared with TRBD1. The CDR3 is made up of 16 amino acids. V shed 4 bases and J 5 bases; nucleotides not matched to a gene: 12. Germline V gene data show CDR1 as SGHKS and CDR2 as YYEKEE (reference sequence).

CDR3 amino acids: CASSTSGTGSYTEAFF. DNA of the CDR3: TGCGCCAGCAGCACATCAGGGACTGGTTCTTACACTGAAGCTTTCTTT. The chain carries TRBV5-1 and TRBJ1-1, with D possibly TRBD1 on 5 matching bases. Trimming cost V 4 bases and J 3 bases, with 19 bases left between them. From germline, CDR1 is SGHRS and CDR2 YFSETQ. This CDR3 is 16 amino acids long. Together with reference TRBV5-1 and TRBJ1-1, the CDR3 gives the full variable domain: KAGVTQTPRYLIKTRGQQVTLSCSPISGHRSVSWYQQTPGQGLQFLFEYFSETQRNKGNFPGRFSGRQFSNSRSEMNVSTLELGDSALYLCASSTSGTGSYTEAFFGQGTRLTVV.

The CDR3 region is CASSLTAGGEKLFF. The CDR3 nucleotides are TGCGCCAGCAGCTTGACCGCAGGGGGTGAAAAACTGTTTTTT. The chain has TRBV5-1 and TRBJ1-4; 7 positions match TRBD1. The CDR3 loop spans 14 amino acids. With 1 base clipped from V and 7 bases from J, the junction kept 4 bases outside the gene matches. Germline values: CDR1 SGHRS, CDR2 YFSETQ.

The chain combines TRBV7-3 with TRBJ1-2, with a possible D match to TRBD1 (6 bases). The CDR3 is 15 amino acids. V lost 0 bases to trimming and J lost 4 bases, with 12 bases between them. CDR1 and CDR2 from the germline V gene are SGHTA and FQGTGA. CDR3 in amino acids: CASSLTRGDTYGYTF. CDR3 in DNA: TGTGCCAGCAGCTTAACTAGGGGGGACACCTATGGCTACACCTTC.

This clonotype has only a few counts. One end of the junction varies from germline; a read error may be responsible. This chain uses TRBV6-5 with TRBJ1-2, with a tentative D call TRBD1 (6 bases). The germline gives CDR1 MNHEY, CDR2 SVGAGI. The CDR3 is 15 amino acids. CDR3 sequence: CAGRLNRVLSYGYTF. The CDR3, as DNA: TGTGCCGGCAGATTAAACAGGGTTCTCTCCTATGGCTACACCTTC.